One sample yielded the 6 T cell receptor beta chains listed below, sequenced in a study of shared clonotypes between healthy human individuals. Method: immunoSEQ multiplex PCR; TCRdb's copy keeps in-frame clones and lacks some. The data hold around 720,000 clones, with 55% to 85% observed a single time. The specimen sequenced was memory CD4+ T cells sorted from blood. Specified subset: CD45RA-negative fraction. These receptors originate from a woman aged 25-40 years in good health.

J is TRBJ2-4 and V is TRBV20-1; D is undetermined. Germline V gene data show CDR1 as DFQATT and CDR2 as SNEGSKA (reference sequence). Trimming shortened V by 3 bases and J by 8 bases, and 8 bases separated the two germline ends. The CDR3 extends over 11 amino acids. In DNA, the CDR3 is TGCAGTGCTAGCCCAGGTCACATTCAGTACTTC. It specifies CSASPGHIQYF.

This clone was detected a few times. The chain links TRBV7-6 to TRBJ2-3; 15 nucleotides agree with TRBD2. The germline gives CDR1 SGHVS, CDR2 FNYEAQ. This CDR3 is 18 amino acids long. Trimming took 6 bases from V and 5 from J; bases not matched to a gene: 12. DNA of the CDR3: TGTGCCAGCAGTTCCCCGGGACTAGCGGGGGGAGCTATAGATACGCAGTATTTT. This sequence encodes CASSSPGLAGGAIDTQYF.

This sequence joins TRBV2 and TRBJ1-2; D remains unclear. CDR3 length: 12 amino acids. CDR1 and CDR2 from the germline V gene are SNHLY and FYNNEI. V was shortened by 4 bases and J by 3 bases, with 6 bases between the two germline ends. CDR3 DNA sequence: TGTGCCAGCAGTGCCGAGGACTATGGCTACACCTTC. This sequence encodes CASSAEDYGYTF.

V usage is TRBV28 and J usage is TRBJ2-1, with TRBD2 matching 7 bases. The V gene end was trimmed by 6 bases and the J gene end by 6 bases; junction bases not matched to a gene: 11. Germline V gives CDR1 MDHEN, CDR2 SYDVKM. This CDR3 has 15 amino acids. The CDR3 loop is CASSRLASFPNEQFF. The CDR3 bases are TGTGCCAGCAGCAGACTAGCATCATTTCCCAATGAGCAGTTCTTC.

This chain joins TRBV18 and TRBJ1-1; 8 bases fit TRBD1. CDR3 size: 16 residues. Germline V gene lookup returns CDR1 KGHSH and CDR2 LQKENI. Germline trimming cut 3 bases from V and 4 bases from J; bases unmatched to any gene: 10. The CDR3 loop is CASSPGGQGGGTEAFF. CDR3 bases: TGTGCCAGCTCACCGGGTGGACAGGGTGGTGGCACTGAAGCTTTCTTT.

This chain uses TRBV7-9 with TRBJ2-3; no clear D gene. Germline CDR1 and CDR2: SEHNR and FQNEAQ (reference sequence). V lost 1 base and J 6 bases, leaving 2 bases between the germline ends. This CDR3 is 11 amino acids long. The CDR3 region has the DNA TGTGCCAGCAGCTTAGTGGATACGCAGTATTTT. This codes for CASSLVDTQYF. The full variable domain, rest sourced from reference TRBV7-9 and TRBJ2-3, is DTGVSQNPRHKITKRGQNVTFRCDPISEHNRLYWYRQTLGQGPEFLTYFQNEAQLEKSRLLSDRFSAERPKGSFSTLEIQRTEQGDSAMYLCASSLVDTQYFGPGTRLTVL.